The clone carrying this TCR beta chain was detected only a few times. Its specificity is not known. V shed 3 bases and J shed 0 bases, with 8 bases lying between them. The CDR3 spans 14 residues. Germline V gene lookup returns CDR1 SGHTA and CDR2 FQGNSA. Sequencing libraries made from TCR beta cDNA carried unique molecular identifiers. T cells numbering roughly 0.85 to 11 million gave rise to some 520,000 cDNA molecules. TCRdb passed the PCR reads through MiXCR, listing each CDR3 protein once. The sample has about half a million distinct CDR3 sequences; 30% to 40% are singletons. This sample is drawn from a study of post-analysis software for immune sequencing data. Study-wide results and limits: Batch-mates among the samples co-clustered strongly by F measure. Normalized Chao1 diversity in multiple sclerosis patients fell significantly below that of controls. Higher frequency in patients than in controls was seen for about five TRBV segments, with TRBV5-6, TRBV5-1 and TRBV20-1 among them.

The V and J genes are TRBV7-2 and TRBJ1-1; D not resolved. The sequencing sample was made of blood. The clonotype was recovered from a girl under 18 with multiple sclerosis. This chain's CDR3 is CASSFGRLNTEAFF. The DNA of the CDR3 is TGTGCCAGCAGCTTCGGCAGGTTGAACACTGAAGCTTTCTTT.